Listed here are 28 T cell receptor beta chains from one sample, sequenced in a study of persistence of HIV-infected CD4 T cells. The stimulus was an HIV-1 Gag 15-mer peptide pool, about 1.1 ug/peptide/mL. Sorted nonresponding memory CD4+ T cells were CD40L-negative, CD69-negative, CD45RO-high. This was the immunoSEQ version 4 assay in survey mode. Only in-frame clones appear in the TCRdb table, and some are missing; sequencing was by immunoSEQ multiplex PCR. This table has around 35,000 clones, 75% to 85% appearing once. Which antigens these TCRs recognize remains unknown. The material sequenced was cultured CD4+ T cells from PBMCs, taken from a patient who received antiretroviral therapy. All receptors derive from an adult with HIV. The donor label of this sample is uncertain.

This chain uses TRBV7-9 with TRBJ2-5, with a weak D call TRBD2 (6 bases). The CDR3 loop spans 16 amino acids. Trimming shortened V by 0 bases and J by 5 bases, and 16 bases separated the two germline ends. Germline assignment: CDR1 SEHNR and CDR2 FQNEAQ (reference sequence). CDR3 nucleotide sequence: TGTGCCAGCAGCTTAGCCCGGGATGGCGGAGGGGAGACCCAGTACTTC. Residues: CASSLARDGGGETQYF.

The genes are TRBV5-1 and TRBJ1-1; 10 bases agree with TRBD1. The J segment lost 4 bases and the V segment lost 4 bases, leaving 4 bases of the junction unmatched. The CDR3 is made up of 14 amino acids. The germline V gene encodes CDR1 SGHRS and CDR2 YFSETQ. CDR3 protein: CASSTWTGGTEAFF. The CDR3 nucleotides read TGCGCCAGCAGCACCTGGACAGGGGGCACTGAAGCTTTCTTT.

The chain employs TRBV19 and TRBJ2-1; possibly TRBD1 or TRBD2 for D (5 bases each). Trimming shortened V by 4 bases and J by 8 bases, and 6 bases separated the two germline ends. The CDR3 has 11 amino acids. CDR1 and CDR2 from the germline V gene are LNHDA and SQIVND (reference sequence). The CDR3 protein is CASSRGYEQFF. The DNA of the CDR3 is TGTGCCAGTAGTAGGGGGTATGAGCAGTTCTTC. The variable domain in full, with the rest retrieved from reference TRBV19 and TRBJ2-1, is DGGITQSPKYLFRKEGQNVTLSCEQNLNHDAMYWYRQDPGQGLRLIYYSQIVNDFQKGDIAEGYSVSREKKESFPLTVTSAQKNPTAFYLCASSRGYEQFFGPGTRLTVL.

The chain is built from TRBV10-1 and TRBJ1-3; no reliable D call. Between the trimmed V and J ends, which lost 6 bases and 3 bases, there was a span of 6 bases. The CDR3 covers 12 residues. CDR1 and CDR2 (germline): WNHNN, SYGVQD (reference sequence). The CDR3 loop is CASSRNGNTIYF. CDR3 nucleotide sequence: TGCGCCAGCAGCCGAAATGGAAACACCATATATTTT.

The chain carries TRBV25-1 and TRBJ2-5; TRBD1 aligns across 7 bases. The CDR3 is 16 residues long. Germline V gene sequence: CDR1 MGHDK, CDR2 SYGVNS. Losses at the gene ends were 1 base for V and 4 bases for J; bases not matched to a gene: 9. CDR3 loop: CASSELSWAGGETQYF. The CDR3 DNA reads TGTGCCAGCAGTGAATTATCCTGGGCAGGGGGAGAGACCCAGTACTTC.

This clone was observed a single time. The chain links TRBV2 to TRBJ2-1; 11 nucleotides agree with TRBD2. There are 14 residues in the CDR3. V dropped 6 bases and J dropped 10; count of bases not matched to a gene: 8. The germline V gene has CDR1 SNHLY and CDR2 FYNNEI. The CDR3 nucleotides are TGTGCCAGCAGAATGGGACTAGCGGAAGGCGAGCAGTTCTTC. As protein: CASRMGLAEGEQFF.

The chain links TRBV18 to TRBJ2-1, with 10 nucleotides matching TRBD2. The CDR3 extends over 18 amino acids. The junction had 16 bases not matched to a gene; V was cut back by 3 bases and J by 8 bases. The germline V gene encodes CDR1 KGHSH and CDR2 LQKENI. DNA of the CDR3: TGTGCCAGCTCACCCCTACCGGGACTAGCGACCCGGTGGGATGAGCAGTTCTTC. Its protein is CASSPLPGLATRWDEQFF.

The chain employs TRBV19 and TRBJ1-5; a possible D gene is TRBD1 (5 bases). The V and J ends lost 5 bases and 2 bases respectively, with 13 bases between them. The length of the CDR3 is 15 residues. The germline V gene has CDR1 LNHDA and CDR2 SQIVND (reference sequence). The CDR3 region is CASSLREGGNQPQHF. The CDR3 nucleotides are TGTGCCAGTAGTCTGAGGGAAGGGGGCAATCAGCCCCAGCATTTT.

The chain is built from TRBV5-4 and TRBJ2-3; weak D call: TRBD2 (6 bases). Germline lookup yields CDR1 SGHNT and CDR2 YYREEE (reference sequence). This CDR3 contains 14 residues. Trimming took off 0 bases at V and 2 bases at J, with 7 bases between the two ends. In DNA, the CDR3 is TGTGCCAGCAGCTTGGGCGGGGTCACAGATACGCAGTATTTT. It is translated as CASSLGGVTDTQYF.

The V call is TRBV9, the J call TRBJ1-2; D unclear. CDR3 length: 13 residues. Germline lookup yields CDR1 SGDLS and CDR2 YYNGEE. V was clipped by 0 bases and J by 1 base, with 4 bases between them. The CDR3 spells CASSVVDNYGYTF. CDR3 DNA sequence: TGTGCCAGCAGCGTAGTAGATAACTATGGCTACACCTTC.

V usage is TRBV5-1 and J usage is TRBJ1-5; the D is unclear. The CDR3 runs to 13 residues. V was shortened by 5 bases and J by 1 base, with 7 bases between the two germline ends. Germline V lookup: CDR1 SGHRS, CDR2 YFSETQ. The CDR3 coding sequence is TGCGCCAGCAGTTACGACAGCAATCAGCCCCAGCATTTT. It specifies CASSYDSNQPQHF.

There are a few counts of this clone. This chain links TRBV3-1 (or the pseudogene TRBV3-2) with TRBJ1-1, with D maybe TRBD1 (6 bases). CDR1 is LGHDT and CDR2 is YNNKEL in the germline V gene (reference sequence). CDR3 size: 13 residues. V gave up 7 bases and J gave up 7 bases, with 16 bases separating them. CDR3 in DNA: TGTGCCAGCACCTCTAGGGGGGCCCTTGAAGCTTTCTTT. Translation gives CASTSRGALEAFF.

CDR3 nucleotide sequence: TGTGCCAGCAGGGGGACAACTTATGGCTACACCTTC. Translated, it gives CASRGTTYGYTF. This chain uses TRBV28 with TRBJ1-2; D may be TRBD1 (6 bases). Germline lookup yields CDR1 MDHEN and CDR2 SYDVKM. Trimming shortened V by 6 bases and J by 5 bases, and 10 bases separated the two germline ends. The CDR3 covers 12 residues.

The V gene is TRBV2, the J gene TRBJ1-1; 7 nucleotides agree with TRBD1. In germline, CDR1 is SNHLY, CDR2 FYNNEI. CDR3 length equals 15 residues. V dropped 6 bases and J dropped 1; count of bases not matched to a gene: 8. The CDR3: CASSSTGSENTEAFF. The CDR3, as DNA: TGTGCCAGCAGCTCGACAGGGTCAGAGAACACTGAAGCTTTCTTT.

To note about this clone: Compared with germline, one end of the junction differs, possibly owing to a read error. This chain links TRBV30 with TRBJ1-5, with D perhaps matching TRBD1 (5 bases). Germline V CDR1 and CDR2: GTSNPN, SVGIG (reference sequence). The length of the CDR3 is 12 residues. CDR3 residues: CAWSVILGPPHF. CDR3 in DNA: TGTGCCTGGAGTGTTATATTGGGGCCCCCGCATTTT.

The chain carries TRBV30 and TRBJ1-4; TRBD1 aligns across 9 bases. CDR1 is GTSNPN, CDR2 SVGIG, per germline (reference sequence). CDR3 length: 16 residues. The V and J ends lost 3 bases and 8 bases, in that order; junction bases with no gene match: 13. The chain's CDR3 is CAWRPVGTGQREKLFF. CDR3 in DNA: TGTGCCTGGAGACCTGTGGGGACAGGGCAGAGAGAAAAACTGTTTTTT.

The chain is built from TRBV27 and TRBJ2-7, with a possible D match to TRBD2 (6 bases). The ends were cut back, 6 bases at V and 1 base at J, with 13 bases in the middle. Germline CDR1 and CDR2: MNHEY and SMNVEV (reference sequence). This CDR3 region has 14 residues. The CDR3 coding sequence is TGTGCCAGCAGGCCGGGACTTCTTTCCTACGAGCAGTACTTC. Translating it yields CASRPGLLSYEQYF.

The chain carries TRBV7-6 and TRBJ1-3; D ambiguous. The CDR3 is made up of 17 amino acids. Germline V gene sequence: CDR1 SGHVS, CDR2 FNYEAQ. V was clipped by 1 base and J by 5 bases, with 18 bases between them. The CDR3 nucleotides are TGTGCCAGCAGCTTAGGGATCACGTCTCCTACCCGAAACACCATATATTTT. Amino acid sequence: CASSLGITSPTRNTIYF.

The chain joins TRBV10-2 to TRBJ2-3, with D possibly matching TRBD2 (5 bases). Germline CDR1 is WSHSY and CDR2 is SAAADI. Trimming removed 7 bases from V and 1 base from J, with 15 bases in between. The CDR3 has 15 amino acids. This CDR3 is CASTHLAGGTDTQYF. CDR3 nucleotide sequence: TGCGCCAGCACCCACCTCGCCGGGGGCACAGATACGCAGTATTTT.

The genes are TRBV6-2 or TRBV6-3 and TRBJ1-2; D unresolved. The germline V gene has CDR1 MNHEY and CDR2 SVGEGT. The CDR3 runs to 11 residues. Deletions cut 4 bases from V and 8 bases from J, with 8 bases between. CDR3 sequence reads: CASSFKSGYTF. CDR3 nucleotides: TGTGCCAGCAGTTTCAAAAGCGGCTACACCTTC.

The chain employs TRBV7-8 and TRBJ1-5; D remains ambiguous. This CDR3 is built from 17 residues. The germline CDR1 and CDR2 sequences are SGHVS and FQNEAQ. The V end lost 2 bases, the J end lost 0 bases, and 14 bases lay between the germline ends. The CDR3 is CASSLREVLYSNQPQHF. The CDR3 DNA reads TGTGCCAGCAGCTTACGGGAGGTCCTATATAGCAATCAGCCCCAGCATTTT.

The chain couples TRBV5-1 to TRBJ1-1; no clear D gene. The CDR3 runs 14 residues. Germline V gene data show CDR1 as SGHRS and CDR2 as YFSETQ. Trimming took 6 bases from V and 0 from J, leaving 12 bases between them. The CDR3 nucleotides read TGCGCCAGCAACCACGGCAGCATGAACACTGAAGCTTTCTTT. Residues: CASNHGSMNTEAFF.

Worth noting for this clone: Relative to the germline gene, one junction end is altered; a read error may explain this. CDR3 bases: TGTGTCAGCAGTTTCCGACAGGGTGAAAAACTGTTTTTT. It specifies CVSSFRQGEKLFF. This rearrangement joins TRBV5-4 to TRBJ1-4, with 7 bases aligning to TRBD1. Germline CDR1 is SGHNT and CDR2 is YYREEE (reference sequence). CDR3 length: 13 residues. The full variable domain, its missing parts supplied by reference TRBV5-4 and TRBJ1-4, is ETGVTQSPTHLIKTRGQQVTLRCSSQSGHNTVSWYQQALGQGPQFIFQYYREEENGRGNFPPRFSGLQFPNYSSELNVNALELDDSALYLCVSSFRQGEKLFFGSGTQLSVL.

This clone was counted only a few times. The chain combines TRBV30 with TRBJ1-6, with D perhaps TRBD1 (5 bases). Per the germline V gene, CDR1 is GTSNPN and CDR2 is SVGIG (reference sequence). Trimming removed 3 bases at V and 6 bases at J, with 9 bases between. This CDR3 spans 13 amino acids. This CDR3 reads CAWRFQGNSPLHF. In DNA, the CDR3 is TGTGCCTGGAGGTTTCAGGGTAATTCACCCCTCCACTTT.

The DNA for the CDR3 is TGTGCCAGCAGTGAAAGGACAGGGTTCAGCACAGATACGCAGTATTTT. The encoded protein is CASSERTGFSTDTQYF. V and J are TRBV6-1 and TRBJ2-3; 8 nucleotides align to TRBD1. Losses at the gene ends were 2 bases for V and 0 bases for J; bases not matched to a gene: 4. Germline V CDR1 and CDR2: MNHNS, SASEGT. The CDR3 runs 16 residues.

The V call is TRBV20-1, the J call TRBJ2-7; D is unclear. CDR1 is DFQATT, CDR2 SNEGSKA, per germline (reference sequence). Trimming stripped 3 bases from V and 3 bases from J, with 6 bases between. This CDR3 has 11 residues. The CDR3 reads CSASRSYEQYF. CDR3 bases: TGCAGTGCTAGTAGAAGCTACGAGCAGTACTTC.

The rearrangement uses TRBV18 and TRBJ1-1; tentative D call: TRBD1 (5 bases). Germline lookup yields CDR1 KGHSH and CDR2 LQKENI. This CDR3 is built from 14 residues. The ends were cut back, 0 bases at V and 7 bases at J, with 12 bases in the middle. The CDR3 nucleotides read TGTGCCAGCTCACCACCGGGGCGCGTTATTGAAGCTTTCTTT. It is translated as CASSPPGRVIEAFF.

CDR3 region: CASSFYGTGAYEQYF. CDR3 nucleotides: TGTGCCAGCAGCTTTTACGGGACGGGGGCCTACGAGCAGTACTTC. This chain uses TRBV5-6 with TRBJ2-7; D might be TRBD2 (6 bases). This CDR3 spans 15 amino acids. The germline gives CDR1 SGHDT, CDR2 YYEEEE. The V gene lost 2 bases and the J gene lost 2 bases, with 14 bases spanning the gap.